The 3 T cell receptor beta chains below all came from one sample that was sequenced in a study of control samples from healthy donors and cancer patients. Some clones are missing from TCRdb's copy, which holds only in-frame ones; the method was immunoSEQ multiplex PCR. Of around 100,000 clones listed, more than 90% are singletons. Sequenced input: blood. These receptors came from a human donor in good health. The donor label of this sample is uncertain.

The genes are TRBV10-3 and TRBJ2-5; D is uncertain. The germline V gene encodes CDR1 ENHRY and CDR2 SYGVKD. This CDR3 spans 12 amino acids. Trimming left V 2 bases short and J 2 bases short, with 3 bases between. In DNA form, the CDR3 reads TGTGCCATCAGTGAGGGGCAAGAGACCCAGTACTTC. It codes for CAISEGQETQYF.

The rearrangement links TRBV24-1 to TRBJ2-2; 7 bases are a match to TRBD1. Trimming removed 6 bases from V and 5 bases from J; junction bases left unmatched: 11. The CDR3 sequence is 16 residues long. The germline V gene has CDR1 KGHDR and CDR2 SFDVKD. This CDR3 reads CATSSSGRGRTGELFF. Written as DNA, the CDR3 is TGTGCCACCAGTTCGTCAGGAAGGGGGCGAACCGGGGAGCTGTTTTTT.

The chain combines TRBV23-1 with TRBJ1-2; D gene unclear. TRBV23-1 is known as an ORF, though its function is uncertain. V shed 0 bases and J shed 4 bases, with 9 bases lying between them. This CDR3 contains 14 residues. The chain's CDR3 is CASSQSGGFYGYTF. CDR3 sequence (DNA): TGCGCCAGCAGTCAATCGGGAGGATTCTATGGCTACACCTTC.